The 29 T cell receptor beta chains below were found in one sample sequenced in a study of T cells in Graves' hyperthyroidism and ophthalmopathy. RNA transcripts provided the source from which TCR beta CDR3 regions were amplified. HTBI primers drove first-round RT-PCR of the TCR CDR3. TCRdb redid the calling of the multiplex PCR reads with MiXCR, one entry per CDR3 protein. The data contain roughly 180,000 distinct CDR3 sequences, less than 10% of them singletons. The sequenced sample consisted of blood. Source of these receptors: a woman younger than 35 with Graves' hyperthyroidism that later progressed to Graves' ophthalmopathy.

The chain couples TRBV5-1 to TRBJ1-1; D is possibly TRBD1 (5 bases). The ends were cut back, 0 bases at V and 3 bases at J, with 9 bases in the middle. This CDR3 is built from 14 residues. CDR1 is SGHRS, CDR2 YFSETQ, per germline. CDR3 DNA: TGCGCCAGCAGCTTGGGGGGCGATTACACTGAAGCTTTCTTT. Residues: CASSLGGDYTEAFF.

J is TRBJ2-4 and V is TRBV4-1; D call uncertain. The CDR3 length is 19 residues. Germline-derived CDR1 and CDR2 are MGHRA and YSYEKL. Trimming removed 1 base from V and 0 bases from J, with 19 bases in between. The CDR3 sequence: CASSQGDPSRALAKNIQYF. The CDR3 bases are TGCGCCAGCAGCCAAGGTGACCCGTCCCGTGCACTAGCCAAAAACATTCAGTACTTC.

In its sample, this clonotype was seen once. This rearrangement joins TRBV27 to TRBJ2-1; 8 nucleotides align to TRBD1. The CDR3 has 13 amino acids. The germline gives CDR1 MNHEY, CDR2 SMNVEV (reference sequence). V dropped 10 bases and J dropped 1; count of bases not matched to a gene: 3. The CDR3 sequence: CATWDRSYNEQFF. In nucleotides, the CDR3 is TGTGCCACCTGGGACAGGTCCTACAATGAGCAGTTCTTC.

The genes are TRBV30 and TRBJ2-1, with TRBD2 matching 9 bases. Germline CDR1 GTSNPN, CDR2 SVGIG (reference sequence). The CDR3 has 17 residues. Trimming took 4 bases from V and 2 from J; bases not matched to a gene: 12. The CDR3 reads CAWILQGGLATYNEQFF. DNA for the CDR3: TGTGCCTGGATCTTACAAGGGGGACTAGCAACCTACAATGAGCAGTTCTTC.

At least ten counts were recorded for this clonotype. This chain joins TRBV5-1 and TRBJ2-3; 7 bases agree with TRBD1. Germline V gene data show CDR1 as SGHRS and CDR2 as YFSETQ. CDR3 length: 19 amino acids. Trimming cost V 3 bases and J 5 bases; bases outside gene matches: 21. CDR3: CASSSITTGVGTVGDTQYF. The DNA of the CDR3 is TGCGCCAGCAGCTCGATAACAACAGGGGTGGGCACGGTTGGAGATACGCAGTATTTT.

The sample holds many counts of this clonotype. V gene TRBV7-2 combines with J gene TRBJ1-2; perhaps TRBD1 as D (6 bases). CDR1 and CDR2 from the germline V gene are SGHTA and FQGNSA. The V end was cut by 5 bases, the J end by 7 bases, with 23 bases between. The length of the CDR3 is 16 residues. CDR3 region: CASSPGRRNGGGGYTF. The CDR3 DNA follows: TGTGCCAGCAGCCCCGGGAGGAGAAATGGAGGGGGTGGCTACACCTTC.

This clonotype was picked up many times. The gene calls are TRBV5-6 and TRBJ2-5; TRBD2 agrees at 13 bases. The CDR3 is 18 amino acids. V dropped 4 bases and J dropped 5; count of bases not matched to a gene: 14. Germline CDR1 SGHDT, CDR2 YYEEEE. The CDR3: CASSSGLAGEGVGETQYF. CDR3 coding DNA: TGTGCCAGCAGCAGCGGACTAGCGGGAGAGGGCGTCGGGGAGACCCAGTACTTC. The full variable domain, its missing parts supplied by reference TRBV5-6 and TRBJ2-5, is DAGVTQSPTHLIKTRGQQVTLRCSPKSGHDTVSWYQQALGQGPQFIFQYYEEEERQRGNFPDRFSGHQFPNYSSELNVNALLLGDSALYLCASSSGLAGEGVGETQYFGPGTRLLVL.

This clonotype was observed at least ten times. The V call is TRBV7-3, the J call TRBJ2-5, with D possibly TRBD2 on 5 matching bases. Germline values: CDR1 SGHTA, CDR2 FQGTGA. Trimming cost V 6 bases and J 5 bases, with 13 bases left between them. The CDR3 totals 13 residues. The CDR3 spells CASRLGVGETQYF. CDR3 nucleotides: TGTGCCAGCAGACTAGGAGTAGGGGAGACCCAGTACTTC.

This clonotype showed up many times. The chain recombines TRBV20-1 with TRBJ1-5, with a possible D match to TRBD1 (5 bases). The CDR3 consists of 16 residues. V was shortened by 5 bases and J by 0 bases, with 17 bases between the two germline ends. Germline V CDR1 and CDR2: DFQATT, SNEGSKA (reference sequence). The CDR3 DNA follows: TGCAGTGCTGGGGACTCCCGATCTTATAGCAATCAGCCCCAGCATTTT. This gives the protein CSAGDSRSYSNQPQHF.

This clonotype was counted at least ten times. The CDR3: CSVDILGDYTYGYTF. CDR3 DNA: TGCAGCGTTGATATTCTAGGGGATTACACCTATGGCTACACCTTC. The gene calls are TRBV29-1 and TRBJ1-2; a weak D match, TRBD1 (5 bases). In germline, CDR1 is SQVTM, CDR2 ANQGSEA. The CDR3 has 15 residues. Trimming took 3 bases from V and 4 from J, leaving 18 bases between them.

This clonotype was seen many times. The CDR3 is CASSFVTNTEAFF. In nucleotides, the CDR3 is TGTGCCAGCAGTTTTGTAACGAACACTGAAGCTTTCTTT. This chain connects TRBV28 to TRBJ1-1; unclear D gene. The germline gives CDR1 MDHEN, CDR2 SYDVKM. The CDR3 is 13 residues long. V was trimmed by 3 bases and J by 1 base, leaving 6 bases between them.

This clonotype was seen repeatedly, ten times or more. This chain links TRBV7-8 with TRBJ1-2; TRBD1 matches at 12 bases. V was clipped by 2 bases and J by 4 bases; unmatched bases: 8. This CDR3 has 17 amino acids. Germline assignment: CDR1 SGHVS and CDR2 FQNEAQ. This CDR3 is CASSLSPSGQGAYGYTF. Here the CDR3 DNA reads TGTGCCAGCAGCTTATCCCCCTCGGGACAGGGGGCCTATGGCTACACCTTC.

This chain connects TRBV27 to TRBJ1-6, with 9 bases that match TRBD1. The V gene end was trimmed by 2 bases and the J gene end by 1 base; junction bases not matched to a gene: 15. The CDR3 is made up of 21 amino acids. Germline CDR1 and CDR2: MNHEY and SMNVEV (reference sequence). In DNA, the CDR3 is TGTGCCAGCAGTTTAATGGTCACTGGGACAGGGTATAGGTCCTATAATTCACCCCTCCACTTT. It is translated as CASSLMVTGTGYRSYNSPLHF.

V usage is TRBV12-5 and J usage is TRBJ2-3; D uncertain. V was trimmed by 7 bases and J by 4 bases, leaving 6 bases between them. Per germline, CDR1 LGHNT and CDR2 FRNRAP. The CDR3 is made up of 11 amino acids. DNA for the CDR3: TGTGCTAGTGCCCAAGCAGATACGCAGTATTTT. Its protein product is CASAQADTQYF.

V and J are TRBV11-3 and TRBJ1-2; TRBD1 agrees at 8 bases. The germline gives CDR1 SGHNT, CDR2 YENEEA. V was clipped by 6 bases and J by 3 bases; unmatched bases: 9. This CDR3 contains 15 residues. DNA of the CDR3: TGTGCCAGCAGTGGCCGGGACAGGCCCTACTATGGCTACACCTTC. Its translation is CASSGRDRPYYGYTF.

V gene TRBV9 combines with J gene TRBJ2-5, with 7 bases matching TRBD2. The CDR3 runs to 16 residues. Germline CDR1 SGDLS, CDR2 YYNGEE. V was clipped by 0 bases and J by 5 bases; unmatched bases: 10. The CDR3 DNA reads as TGTGCCAGCAGCGTAGACTCGGGAGGCCCCCCGGAGACCCAGTACTTC. As protein: CASSVDSGGPPETQYF.

This clonotype appeared many times. The CDR3 protein is CASSLGDRKNQPQHF. In DNA, the CDR3 is TGTGCCAGCAGCTTAGGAGACAGGAAAAATCAGCCCCAGCATTTT. V and J are TRBV7-9 and TRBJ1-5, with a possible D match to TRBD1 (6 bases). The V gene's germline CDR1 is SEHNR and CDR2 FQNEAQ (reference sequence). The CDR3 extends over 15 amino acids. V was shortened by 1 base and J by 4 bases, with 11 bases between the two germline ends.

This chain joins TRBV12-3 or TRBV12-4 and TRBJ2-4; D tentatively reads TRBD1 or TRBD2 (5 bases each). V dropped 7 bases and J dropped 0 bases, with 19 bases sitting between them. CDR3 length equals 17 residues. CDR3 sequence reads: CASTNRRQRLAKNIQYF. The DNA of the CDR3 is TGTGCCAGCACCAACAGGAGGCAGAGACTAGCCAAAAACATTCAGTACTTC.

This clonotype was recorded many times. This chain links TRBV25-1 with TRBJ2-7, with 8 nucleotides matching TRBD1. Losses at the gene ends were 5 bases for V and 5 bases for J; bases not matched to a gene: 14. The CDR3 totals 16 residues. Germline-derived CDR1 and CDR2 are MGHDK and SYGVNS. In nucleotides, the CDR3 is TGTGCCAGCAGTCAAACATACGGCAGGGGGCACGACGAGCAGTACTTC. It is translated as CASSQTYGRGHDEQYF.

The chain joins TRBV5-6 to TRBJ2-3, with a possible D match to TRBD2 (5 bases). V lost 2 bases and J 3 bases, leaving 22 bases between the germline ends. Germline lookup yields CDR1 SGHDT and CDR2 YYEEEE. This CDR3 contains 18 residues. The CDR3 DNA reads TGTGCCAGCAGCTTAATTGGAAGCGGCGTCCTTCTTACAGATACGCAGTATTTT. Translating it yields CASSLIGSGVLLTDTQYF.

This clonotype was seen a few times. V gene TRBV4-2 combines with J gene TRBJ2-7; 8 bases fit TRBD2. V shed 2 bases, J shed 4 bases, and the junction held 19 bases outside the gene matches. The germline V gene has CDR1 LGHNA and CDR2 YNFKEQ. The CDR3 has 19 residues. This CDR3 is CASSQQLAKAAGARYEQYF. For the CDR3, the DNA is TGTGCCAGCAGCCAACAGCTAGCTAAGGCAGCGGGAGCTCGGTACGAGCAGTACTTC.

This clonotype was counted between two and nine times. This chain links TRBV6-1 with TRBJ1-2; 8 bases agree with TRBD1. Per germline, CDR1 MNHNS and CDR2 SASEGT. The CDR3 contains 14 residues. V shed 6 bases, J shed 5 bases, and the junction held 8 bases outside the gene matches. CDR3 nucleotides: TGTGCCAGCAGCCTTACAGGGGGTGGGTATGGCTACACCTTC. This encodes CASSLTGGGYGYTF.

The chain is built from TRBV11-2 and TRBJ2-7; 8 bases line up with TRBD1. The V segment lost 0 bases and the J segment 5 bases; nucleotides outside the gene matches: 6. Germline V gene data show CDR1 as SGHAT and CDR2 as FQNNGV. CDR3 length: 15 residues. CDR3: CASSLEQGAGNEQYF. For the CDR3, the DNA is TGTGCCAGCAGCTTAGAGCAGGGGGCTGGAAACGAGCAGTACTTC.

This clonotype was observed at least ten times. This rearrangement joins TRBV28 to TRBJ2-7; D gene ambiguous. The CDR3 sequence is 13 residues long. CDR1 and CDR2 from the germline V gene are MDHEN and SYDVKM. Trimming stripped 2 bases from V and 3 bases from J, with 8 bases between. CDR3 loop: CASSLIMGYEQYF. The CDR3 DNA follows: TGTGCCAGCAGTTTAATAATGGGCTACGAGCAGTACTTC. The full variable domain, its missing parts supplied by reference TRBV28 and TRBJ2-7, is DVKVTQSSRYLVKRTGEKVFLECVQDMDHENMFWYRQDPGLGLRLIYFSYDVKMKEKGDIPEGYSVSREKKERFSLILESASTNQTSMYLCASSLIMGYEQYFGPGTRLTVT.

This clonotype was picked up many times. V and J are TRBV13 and TRBJ2-7; 8 nucleotides align to TRBD1. The CDR3 runs to 14 residues. Germline CDR1 is PRHDT and CDR2 is FYEKMQ (reference sequence). Trimming removed 4 bases from V and 1 base from J; junction bases left unmatched: 3. The CDR3 nucleotides are TGTGCCAGCAGCTCAAGACAGGGGTCCTACGAGCAGTACTTC. It codes for CASSSRQGSYEQYF.

This clonotype was counted at least ten times. This chain links TRBV7-3 with TRBJ2-3, with 7 positions matching TRBD1. The J segment lost 1 base and the V segment lost 2 bases, leaving 3 bases of the junction unmatched. CDR1 and CDR2 from the germline V gene are SGHTA and FQGTGA. The CDR3 has 15 amino acids. CDR3 loop: CASSLGQAGTDTQYF. The CDR3 DNA reads as TGTGCCAGCAGCTTAGGACAGGCGGGCACAGATACGCAGTATTTT.

This clonotype appeared many times. CDR3 bases: TGTGCCAGCAGTTTGGTAGCGGGAAGAAATGAGCAGTTCTTC. It is translated as CASSLVAGRNEQFF. The chain combines TRBV27 with TRBJ2-1; 8 positions agree with TRBD2. Per germline, CDR1 MNHEY and CDR2 SMNVEV (reference sequence). CDR3 length: 14 residues. V lost 3 bases to trimming and J lost 7 bases; unmatched junction nucleotides: 5.

In this sample, this clonotype turned up many times. The genes are TRBV7-3 and TRBJ2-5, with TRBD2 identical over 12 bases. Germline lookup yields CDR1 SGHTA and CDR2 FQGTGA. Unmatched junction bases numbered 8, after V lost 1 base and J lost 2 bases. There are 18 residues in the CDR3. CDR3 coding DNA: TGTGCCAGCAGCTTAAACCCTGGACTAGCGGGACCACAAGAGACCCAGTACTTC. Its translation is CASSLNPGLAGPQETQYF. Combining the CDR3 with reference TRBV7-3 and TRBJ2-5 gives the whole variable domain GAGVSQTPSNKVTEKGKYVELRCDPISGHTALYWYRQSLGQGPEFLIYFQGTGAADDSGLPNDRFFAVRPEGSVSTLKIQRTERGDSAVYLCASSLNPGLAGPQETQYFGPGTRLLVL.

This clonotype was observed at least ten times. V gene TRBV15 combines with J gene TRBJ1-6; no clear D gene. Trimming took off 0 bases at V and 5 bases at J, with 8 bases between the two ends. CDR3 size: 15 residues. CDR1 is LNHNV, CDR2 YYDKDF, per germline (reference sequence). The DNA for the CDR3 is TGTGCCACCAGCAGAGAGAACAGAAATAATTCACCCCTCCACTTT. It specifies CATSRENRNNSPLHF.